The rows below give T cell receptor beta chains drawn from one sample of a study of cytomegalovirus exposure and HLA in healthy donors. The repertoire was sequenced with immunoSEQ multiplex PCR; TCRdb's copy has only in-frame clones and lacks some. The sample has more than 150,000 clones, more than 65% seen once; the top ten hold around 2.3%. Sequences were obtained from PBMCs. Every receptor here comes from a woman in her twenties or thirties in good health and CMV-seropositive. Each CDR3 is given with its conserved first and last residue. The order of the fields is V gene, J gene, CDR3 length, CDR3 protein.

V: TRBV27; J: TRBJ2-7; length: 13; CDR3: CASSRTGEHEQYF
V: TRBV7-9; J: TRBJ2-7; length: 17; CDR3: CASSAQPTHRGVYEQYF
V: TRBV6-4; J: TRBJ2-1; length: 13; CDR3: CASSDQRGDTQFF
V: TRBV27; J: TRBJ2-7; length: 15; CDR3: CASSLSGQGSYEQYF
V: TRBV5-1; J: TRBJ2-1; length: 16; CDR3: CASSLARAGGRDEQFF
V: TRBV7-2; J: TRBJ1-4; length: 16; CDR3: CASSLFKTRGNEKLFF
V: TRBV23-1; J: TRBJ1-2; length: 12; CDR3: CASRTGSWGYTF
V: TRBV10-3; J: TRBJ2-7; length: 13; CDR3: CAIRGTGMHEQYF
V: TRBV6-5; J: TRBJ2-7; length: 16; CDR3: CASSYSPAGGPHEQYF
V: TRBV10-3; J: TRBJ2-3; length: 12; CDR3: CASGGSTDTQYF
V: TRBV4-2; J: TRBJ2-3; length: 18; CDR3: CASSRFGLGTGSADTQYF
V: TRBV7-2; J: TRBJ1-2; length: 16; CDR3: CASSLGDRDPFYGYTF
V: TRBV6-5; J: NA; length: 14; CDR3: CASSRGLADYEQYF
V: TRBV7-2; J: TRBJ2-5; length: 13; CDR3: CASSSGLQETQYF
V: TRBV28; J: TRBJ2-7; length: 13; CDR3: CASNGRAGYEQYF
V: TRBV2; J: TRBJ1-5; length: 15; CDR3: CASSEQGMFHQPQHF
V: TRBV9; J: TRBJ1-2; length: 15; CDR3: CASSSHNRAASGYTF
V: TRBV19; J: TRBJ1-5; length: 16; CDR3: CASSMGQTYSNQPQHF
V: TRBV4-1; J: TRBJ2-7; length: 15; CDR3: CASSLSGGGSYEQYF
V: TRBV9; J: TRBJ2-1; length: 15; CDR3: CASTPTLAGYGGQFF
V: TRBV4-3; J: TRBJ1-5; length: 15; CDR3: CASSQTRGTTQPQHF
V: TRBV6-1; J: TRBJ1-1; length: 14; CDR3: CASSEGGGRIEAFF
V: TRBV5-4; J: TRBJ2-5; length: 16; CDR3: CASSQSGTSGGETQYF
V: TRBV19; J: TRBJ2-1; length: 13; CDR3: CASSIPRRGEQFF
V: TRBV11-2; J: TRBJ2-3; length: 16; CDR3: CASSLGLAGNTDTQYF
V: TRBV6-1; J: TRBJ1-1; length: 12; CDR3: CASSVLEAGAFF